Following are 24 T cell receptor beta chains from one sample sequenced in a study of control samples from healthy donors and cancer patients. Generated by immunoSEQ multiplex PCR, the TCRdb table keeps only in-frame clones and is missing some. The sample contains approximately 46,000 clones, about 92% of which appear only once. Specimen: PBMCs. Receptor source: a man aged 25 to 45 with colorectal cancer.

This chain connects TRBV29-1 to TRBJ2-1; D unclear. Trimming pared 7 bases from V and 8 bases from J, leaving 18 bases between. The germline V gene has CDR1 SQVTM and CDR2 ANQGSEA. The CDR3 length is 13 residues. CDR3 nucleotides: TGCAGCGGGGAACGGGTCCCAAGGGATGAGCAGTTCTTC. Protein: CSGERVPRDEQFF.

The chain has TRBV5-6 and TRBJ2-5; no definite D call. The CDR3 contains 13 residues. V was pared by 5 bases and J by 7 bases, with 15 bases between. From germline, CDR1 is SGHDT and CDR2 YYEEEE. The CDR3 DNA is TGTGCCAGCAGTCTTGTCACCTCGGGGACCCAGTACTTC. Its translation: CASSLVTSGTQYF.

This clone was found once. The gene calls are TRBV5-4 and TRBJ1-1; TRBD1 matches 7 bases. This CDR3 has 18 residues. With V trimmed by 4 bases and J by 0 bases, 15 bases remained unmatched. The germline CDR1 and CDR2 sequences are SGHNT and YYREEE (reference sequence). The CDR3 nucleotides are TGTGCCAGCAGCCAAACTCCCGGGACAGCCATCATGAACACTGAAGCTTTCTTT. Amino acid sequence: CASSQTPGTAIMNTEAFF.

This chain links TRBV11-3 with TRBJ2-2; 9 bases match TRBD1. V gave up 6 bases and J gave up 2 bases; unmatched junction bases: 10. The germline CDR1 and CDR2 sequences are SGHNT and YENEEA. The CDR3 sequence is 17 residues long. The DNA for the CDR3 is TGTGCCAGCAGTCTTTCCGGGACAGGGTACAACACCGGGGAGCTGTTTTTT. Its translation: CASSLSGTGYNTGELFF.

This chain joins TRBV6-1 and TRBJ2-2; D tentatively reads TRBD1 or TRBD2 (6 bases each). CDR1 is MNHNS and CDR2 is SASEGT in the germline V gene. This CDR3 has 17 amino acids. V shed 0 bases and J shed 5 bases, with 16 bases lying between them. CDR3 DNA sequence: TGTGCCAGCAGTGAAGCGCTCAGGGGCGCGGGAACCGGGGAGCTGTTTTTT. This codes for CASSEALRGAGTGELFF.

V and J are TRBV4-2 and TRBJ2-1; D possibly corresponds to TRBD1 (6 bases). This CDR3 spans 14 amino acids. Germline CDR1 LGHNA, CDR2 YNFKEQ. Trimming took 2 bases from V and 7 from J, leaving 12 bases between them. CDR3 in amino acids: CASSQSDSRNEQFF. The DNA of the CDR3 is TGTGCCAGCAGCCAATCGGACAGTAGGAATGAGCAGTTCTTC.

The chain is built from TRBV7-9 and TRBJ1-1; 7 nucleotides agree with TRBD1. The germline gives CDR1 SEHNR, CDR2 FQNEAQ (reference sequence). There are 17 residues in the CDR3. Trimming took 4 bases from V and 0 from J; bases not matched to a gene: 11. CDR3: CASSSLQGLEVNTEAFF. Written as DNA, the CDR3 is TGTGCCAGCAGCTCATTACAGGGGCTGGAGGTGAACACTGAAGCTTTCTTT.

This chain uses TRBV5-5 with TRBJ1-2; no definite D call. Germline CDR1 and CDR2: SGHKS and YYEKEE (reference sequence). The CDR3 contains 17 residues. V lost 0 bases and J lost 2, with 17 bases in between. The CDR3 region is CASSLVASSGWNYGYTF. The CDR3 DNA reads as TGTGCCAGCAGCTTGGTGGCATCCTCGGGCTGGAACTATGGCTACACCTTC. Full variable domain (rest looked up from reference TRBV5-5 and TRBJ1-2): DAGVTQSPTHLIKTRGQQVTLRCSPISGHKSVSWYQQVLGQGPQFIFQYYEKEERGRGNFPDRFSARQFPNYSSELNVNALLLGDSALYLCASSLVASSGWNYGYTFGSGTRLTVV.

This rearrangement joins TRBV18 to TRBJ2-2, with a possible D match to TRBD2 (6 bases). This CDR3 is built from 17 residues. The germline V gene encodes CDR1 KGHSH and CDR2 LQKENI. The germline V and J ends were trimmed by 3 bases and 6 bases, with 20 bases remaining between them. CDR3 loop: CASSPLDLGGMAGELFF. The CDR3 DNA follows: TGTGCCAGCTCACCCCTCGACCTAGGAGGGATGGCCGGGGAGCTGTTTTTT. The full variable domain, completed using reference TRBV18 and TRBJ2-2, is NAGVMQNPRHLVRRRGQEARLRCSPMKGHSHVYWYRQLPEEGLKFMVYLQKENIIDESGMPKERFSAEFPKEGPSILRIQQVVRGDSAAYFCASSPLDLGGMAGELFFGEGSRLTVL.

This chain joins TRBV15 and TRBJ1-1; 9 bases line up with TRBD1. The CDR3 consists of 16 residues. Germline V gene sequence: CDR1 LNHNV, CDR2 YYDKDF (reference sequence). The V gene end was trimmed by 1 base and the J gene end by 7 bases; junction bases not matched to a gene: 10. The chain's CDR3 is CATSRGPGTGKIEAFF. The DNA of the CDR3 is TGTGCCACCAGCAGAGGGCCCGGGACAGGGAAAATTGAAGCTTTCTTT.

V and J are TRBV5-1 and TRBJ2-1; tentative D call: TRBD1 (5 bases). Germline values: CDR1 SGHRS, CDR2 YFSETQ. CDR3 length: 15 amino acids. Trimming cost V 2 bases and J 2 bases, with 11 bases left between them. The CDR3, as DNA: TGCGCCAGCAGCTTATTGGCAGGGACCTACAATGAGCAGTTCTTC. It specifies CASSLLAGTYNEQFF.

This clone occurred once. The CDR3 here is CASSYRGQGGYTF. For the CDR3, the DNA is TGTGCCAGCAGTTATAGGGGGCAGGGAGGCTACACCTTC. The chain couples TRBV6-5 to TRBJ1-2; 7 bases fit TRBD1. V was pared by 3 bases and J by 8 bases, with 6 bases of the junction left unmatched. There are 13 residues in the CDR3. Germline loops: CDR1 MNHEY, CDR2 SVGAGI.

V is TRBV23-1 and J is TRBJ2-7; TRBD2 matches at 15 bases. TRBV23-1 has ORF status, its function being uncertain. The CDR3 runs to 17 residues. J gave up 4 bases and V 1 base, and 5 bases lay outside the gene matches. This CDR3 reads CASSQYGTSGGMYEQYV. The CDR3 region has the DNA TGCGCCAGCAGTCAATACGGGACTAGCGGGGGGATGTACGAGCAGTACGTC.

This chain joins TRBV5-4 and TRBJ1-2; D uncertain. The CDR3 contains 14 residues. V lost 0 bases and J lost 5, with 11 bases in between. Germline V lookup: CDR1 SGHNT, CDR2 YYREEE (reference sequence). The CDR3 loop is CASSLAGSSYGYTF. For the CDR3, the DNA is TGTGCCAGCAGCTTGGCAGGCAGCTCGTATGGCTACACCTTC.

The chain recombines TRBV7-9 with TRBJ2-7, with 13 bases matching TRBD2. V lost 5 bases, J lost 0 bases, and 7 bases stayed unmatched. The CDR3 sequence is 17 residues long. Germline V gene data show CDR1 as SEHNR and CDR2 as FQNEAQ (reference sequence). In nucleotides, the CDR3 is TGTGCCAGCAGCCGCGGGACTAGCGGGGTGTACTCCTACGAGCAGTACTTC. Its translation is CASSRGTSGVYSYEQYF.

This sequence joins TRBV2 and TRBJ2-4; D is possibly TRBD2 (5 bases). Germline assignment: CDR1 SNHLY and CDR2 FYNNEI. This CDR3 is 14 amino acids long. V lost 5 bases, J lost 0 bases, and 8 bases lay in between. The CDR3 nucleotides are TGTGCCAGCAGTCCCGGACTAGCCAAAAACATTCAGTACTTC. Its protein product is CASSPGLAKNIQYF.

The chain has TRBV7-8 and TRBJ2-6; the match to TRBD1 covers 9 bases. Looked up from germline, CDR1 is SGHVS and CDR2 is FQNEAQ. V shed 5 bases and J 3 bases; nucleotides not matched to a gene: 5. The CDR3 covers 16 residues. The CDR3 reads CASSGTGTLGANVLTF. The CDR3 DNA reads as TGTGCCAGCAGCGGGACAGGGACTCTTGGGGCCAACGTCCTGACTTTC.

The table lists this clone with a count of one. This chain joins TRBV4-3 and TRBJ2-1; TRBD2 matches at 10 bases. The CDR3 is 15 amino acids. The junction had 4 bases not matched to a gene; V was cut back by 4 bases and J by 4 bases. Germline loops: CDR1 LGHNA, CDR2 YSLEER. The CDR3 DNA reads TGCGCCAGCAGCCGAGCGGGGGGGCAATACAATGAGCAGTTCTTC. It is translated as CASSRAGGQYNEQFF.

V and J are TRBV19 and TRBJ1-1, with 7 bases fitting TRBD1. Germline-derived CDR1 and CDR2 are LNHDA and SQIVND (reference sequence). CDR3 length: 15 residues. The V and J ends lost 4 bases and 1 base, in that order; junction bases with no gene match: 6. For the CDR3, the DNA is TGTGCCAGTAGTACACCGGGACAGAAGAACACTGAAGCTTTCTTT. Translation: CASSTPGQKNTEAFF.

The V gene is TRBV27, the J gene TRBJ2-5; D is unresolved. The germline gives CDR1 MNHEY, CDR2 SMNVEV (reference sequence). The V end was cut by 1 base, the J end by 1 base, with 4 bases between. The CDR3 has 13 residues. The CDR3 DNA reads TGTGCCAGCAGTTTATACCCCCAAGAGACCCAGTACTTC. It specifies CASSLYPQETQYF.

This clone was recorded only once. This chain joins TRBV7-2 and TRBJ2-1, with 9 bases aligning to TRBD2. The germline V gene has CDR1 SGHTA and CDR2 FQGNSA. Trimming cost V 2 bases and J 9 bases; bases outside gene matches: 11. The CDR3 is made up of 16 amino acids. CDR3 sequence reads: CASSLSRRGGLGEQFF. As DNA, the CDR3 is TGTGCCAGCAGCTTATCAAGGCGGGGGGGTCTGGGTGAGCAGTTCTTC.

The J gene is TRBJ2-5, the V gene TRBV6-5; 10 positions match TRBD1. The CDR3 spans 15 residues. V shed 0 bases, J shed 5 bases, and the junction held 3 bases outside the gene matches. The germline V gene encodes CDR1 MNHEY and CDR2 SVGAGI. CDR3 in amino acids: CASSYSGGQGETQYF. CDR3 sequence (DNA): TGTGCCAGCAGTTACTCGGGGGGACAGGGGGAGACCCAGTACTTC.

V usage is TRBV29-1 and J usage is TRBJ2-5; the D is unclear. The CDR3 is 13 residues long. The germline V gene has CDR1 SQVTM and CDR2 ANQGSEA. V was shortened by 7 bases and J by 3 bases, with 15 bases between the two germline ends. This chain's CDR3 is CSAENRFKETQYF. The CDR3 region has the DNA TGCAGCGCAGAAAACCGTTTCAAAGAGACCCAGTACTTC.

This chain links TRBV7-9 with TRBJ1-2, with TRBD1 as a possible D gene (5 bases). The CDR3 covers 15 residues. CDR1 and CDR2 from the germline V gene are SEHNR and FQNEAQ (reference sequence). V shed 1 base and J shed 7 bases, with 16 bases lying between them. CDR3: CASSLVETALGGYTF. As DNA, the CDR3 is TGTGCCAGCAGCTTAGTAGAGACAGCTTTGGGTGGCTACACCTTC.